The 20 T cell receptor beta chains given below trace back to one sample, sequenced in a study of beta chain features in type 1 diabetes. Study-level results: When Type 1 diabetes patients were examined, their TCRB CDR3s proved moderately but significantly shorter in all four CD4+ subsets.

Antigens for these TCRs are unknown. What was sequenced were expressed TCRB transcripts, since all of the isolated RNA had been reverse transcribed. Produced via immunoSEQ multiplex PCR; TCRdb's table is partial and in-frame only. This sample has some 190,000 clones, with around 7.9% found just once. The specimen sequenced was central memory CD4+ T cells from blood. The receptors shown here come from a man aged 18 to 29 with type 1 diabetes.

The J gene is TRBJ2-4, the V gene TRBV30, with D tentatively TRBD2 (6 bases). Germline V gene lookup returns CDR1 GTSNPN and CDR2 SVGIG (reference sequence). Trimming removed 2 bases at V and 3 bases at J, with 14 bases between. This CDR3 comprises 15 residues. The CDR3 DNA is TGTGCCTGGAGTTCCGGGAGTAACGTCAAAAACATTCAGTACTTC. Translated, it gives CAWSSGSNVKNIQYF.

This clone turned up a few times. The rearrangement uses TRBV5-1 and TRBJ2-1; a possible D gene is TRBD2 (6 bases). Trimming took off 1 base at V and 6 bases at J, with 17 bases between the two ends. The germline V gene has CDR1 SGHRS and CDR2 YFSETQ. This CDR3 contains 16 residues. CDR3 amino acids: CASSLRVSGGINEQFF. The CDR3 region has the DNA TGCGCCAGCAGCTTGCGAGTTAGCGGAGGTATCAATGAGCAGTTCTTC.

The CDR3 DNA reads as TGCAGCGTTTTGTTCGGGGATACGCAGTATTTT. Translating gives CSVLFGDTQYF. The genes are TRBV29-1 and TRBJ2-3; unclear D gene. The CDR3 is made up of 11 amino acids. V gave up 5 bases and J gave up 6 bases, with 9 bases separating them. Germline lookup yields CDR1 SQVTM and CDR2 ANQGSEA.

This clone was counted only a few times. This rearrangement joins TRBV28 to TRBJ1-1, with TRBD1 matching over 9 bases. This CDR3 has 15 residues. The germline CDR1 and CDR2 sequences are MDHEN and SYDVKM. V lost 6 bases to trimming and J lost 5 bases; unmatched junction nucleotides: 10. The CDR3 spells CASSPPDRGRTEAFF. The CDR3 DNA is TGTGCCAGCAGCCCCCCCGACAGGGGGAGAACTGAAGCTTTCTTT.

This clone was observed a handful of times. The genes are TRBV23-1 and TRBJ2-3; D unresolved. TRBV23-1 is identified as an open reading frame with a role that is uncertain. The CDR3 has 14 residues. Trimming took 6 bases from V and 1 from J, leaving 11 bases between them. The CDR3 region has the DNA TGCGCCAGCAGACCGATAGCAGGCACAGATACGCAGTATTTT. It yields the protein CASRPIAGTDTQYF.

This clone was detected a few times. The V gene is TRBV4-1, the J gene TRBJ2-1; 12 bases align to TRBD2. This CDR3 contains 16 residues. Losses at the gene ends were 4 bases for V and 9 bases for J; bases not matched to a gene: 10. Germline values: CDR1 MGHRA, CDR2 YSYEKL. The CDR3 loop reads CASSRRGLAGNGEQFF. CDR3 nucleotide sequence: TGCGCCAGCAGCCGCCGAGGACTAGCGGGAAACGGTGAGCAGTTCTTC.

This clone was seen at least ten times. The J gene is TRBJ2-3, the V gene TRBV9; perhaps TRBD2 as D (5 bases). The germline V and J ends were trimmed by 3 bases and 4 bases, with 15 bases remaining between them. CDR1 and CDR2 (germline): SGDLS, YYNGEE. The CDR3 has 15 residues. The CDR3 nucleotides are TGTGCCAGCAGCGACCGAGCGGATGGGGCAGATACGCAGTATTTT. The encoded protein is CASSDRADGADTQYF. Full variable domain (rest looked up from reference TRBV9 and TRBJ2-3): DSGVTQTPKHLITATGQRVTLRCSPRSGDLSVYWYQQSLDQGLQFLIQYYNGEERAKGNILERFSAQQFPDLHSELNLSSLELGDSALYFCASSDRADGADTQYFGPGTRLTVL.

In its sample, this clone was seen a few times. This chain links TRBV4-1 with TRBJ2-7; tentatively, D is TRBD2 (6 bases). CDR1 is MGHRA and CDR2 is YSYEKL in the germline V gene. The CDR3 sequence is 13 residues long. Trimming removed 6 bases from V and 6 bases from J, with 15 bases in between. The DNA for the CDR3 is TGCGCCAGCAGTACCGGGACTCCCGCCGAGCAGTACTTC. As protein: CASSTGTPAEQYF.

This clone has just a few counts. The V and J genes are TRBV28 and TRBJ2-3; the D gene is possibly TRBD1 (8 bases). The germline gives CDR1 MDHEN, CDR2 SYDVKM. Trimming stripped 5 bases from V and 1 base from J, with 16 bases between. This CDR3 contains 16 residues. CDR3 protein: CASSPTGEGGTDTQYF. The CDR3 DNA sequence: TGTGCCAGCAGTCCGACAGGGGAGGGGGGCACAGATACGCAGTATTTT.

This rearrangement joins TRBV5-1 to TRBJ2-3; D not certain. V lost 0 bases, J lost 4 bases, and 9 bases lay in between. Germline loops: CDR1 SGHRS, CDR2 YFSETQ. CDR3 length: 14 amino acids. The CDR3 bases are TGCGCCAGCAGCTTGGGGCAGCGCGCAGATACGCAGTATTTT. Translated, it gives CASSLGQRADTQYF.

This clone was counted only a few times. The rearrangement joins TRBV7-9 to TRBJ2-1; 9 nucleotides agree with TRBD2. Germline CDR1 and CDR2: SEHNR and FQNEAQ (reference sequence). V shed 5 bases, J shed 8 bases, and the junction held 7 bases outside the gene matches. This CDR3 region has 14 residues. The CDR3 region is CASSISGREDEQFF. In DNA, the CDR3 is TGTGCCAGCAGCATTAGCGGGAGAGAGGATGAGCAGTTCTTC. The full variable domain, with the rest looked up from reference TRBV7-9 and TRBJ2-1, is DTGVSQNPRHKITKRGQNVTFRCDPISEHNRLYWYRQTLGQGPEFLTYFQNEAQLEKSRLLSDRFSAERPKGSFSTLEIQRTEQGDSAMYLCASSISGREDEQFFGPGTRLTVL.

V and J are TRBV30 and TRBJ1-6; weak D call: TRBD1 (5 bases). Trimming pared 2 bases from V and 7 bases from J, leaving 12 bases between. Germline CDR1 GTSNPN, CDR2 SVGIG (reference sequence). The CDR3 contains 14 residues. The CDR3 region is CAWSTDSLNSPLHF. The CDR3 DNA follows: TGTGCCTGGAGTACCGACAGCTTGAATTCACCCCTCCACTTT.

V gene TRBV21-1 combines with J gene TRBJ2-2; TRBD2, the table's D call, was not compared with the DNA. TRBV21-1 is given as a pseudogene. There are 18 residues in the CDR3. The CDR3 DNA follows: TGTGCCAGCAGCCCCACCCTTCGTAGCGGGAGGTTGGGCGGGGAGCTGTTTTTT. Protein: CASSPTLRSGRLGGELFF.

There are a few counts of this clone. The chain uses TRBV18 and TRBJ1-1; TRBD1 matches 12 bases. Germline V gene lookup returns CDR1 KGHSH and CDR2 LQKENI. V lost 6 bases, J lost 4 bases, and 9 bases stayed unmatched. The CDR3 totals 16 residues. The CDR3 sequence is CASSYGTGGSGTEAFF. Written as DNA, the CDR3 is TGTGCCAGCTCTTACGGGACAGGGGGCTCGGGCACTGAAGCTTTCTTT.

The CDR3 reads CASSLDGGGQPQHF. DNA for the CDR3: TGTGCCAGCAGCTTAGATGGGGGCGGGCAGCCCCAGCATTTT. The rearrangement joins TRBV11-2 to TRBJ1-5; a possible D gene is TRBD1 (6 bases). The CDR3 covers 14 residues. V was trimmed by 0 bases and J by 7 bases, leaving 10 bases between them. Germline V CDR1 and CDR2: SGHAT, FQNNGV.

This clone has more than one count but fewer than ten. The CDR3 DNA follows: TGTGCCAGCAGCTATGACTCCACAGATACGCAGTATTTT. Amino acids: CASSYDSTDTQYF. V gene TRBV7-2 combines with J gene TRBJ2-3; unclear D gene. V shed 4 bases and J shed 2 bases, with 7 bases lying between them. The CDR3 covers 13 residues. CDR1 and CDR2 (germline): SGHTA, FQGNSA.

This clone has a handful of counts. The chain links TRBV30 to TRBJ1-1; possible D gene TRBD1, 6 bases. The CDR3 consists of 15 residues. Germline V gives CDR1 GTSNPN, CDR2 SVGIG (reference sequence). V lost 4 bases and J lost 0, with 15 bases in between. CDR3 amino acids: CAWKSAGQLNTEAFF. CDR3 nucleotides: TGTGCCTGGAAAAGCGCTGGACAGCTGAACACTGAAGCTTTCTTT.

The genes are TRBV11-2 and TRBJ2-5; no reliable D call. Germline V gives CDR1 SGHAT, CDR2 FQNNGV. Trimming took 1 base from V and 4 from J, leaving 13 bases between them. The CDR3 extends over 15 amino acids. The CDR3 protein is CASSLVRIVGETQYF. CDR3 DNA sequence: TGTGCCAGCAGCTTAGTCAGGATAGTAGGAGAGACCCAGTACTTC. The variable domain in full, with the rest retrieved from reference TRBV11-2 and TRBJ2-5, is EAGVAQSPRYKIIEKRQSVAFWCNPISGHATLYWYQQILGQGPKLLIQFQNNGVVDDSQLPKDRFSAERLKGVDSTLKIQPAKLEDSAVYLCASSLVRIVGETQYFGPGTRLLVL.

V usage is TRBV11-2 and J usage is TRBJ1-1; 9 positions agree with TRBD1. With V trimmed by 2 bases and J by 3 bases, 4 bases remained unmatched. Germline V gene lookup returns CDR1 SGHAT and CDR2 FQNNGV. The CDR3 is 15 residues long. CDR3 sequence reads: CASSLTTGGDTEAFF. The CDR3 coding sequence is TGTGCCAGCAGCTTAACGACAGGGGGGGACACTGAAGCTTTCTTT.

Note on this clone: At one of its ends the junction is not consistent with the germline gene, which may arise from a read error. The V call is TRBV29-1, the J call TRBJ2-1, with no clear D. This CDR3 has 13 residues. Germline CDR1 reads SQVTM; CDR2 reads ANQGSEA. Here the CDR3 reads CSVQEFFNNEQFF. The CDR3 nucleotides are TGCAGCGTTCAAGAATTTTTCAACAATGAGCAGTTCTTC.